The 14 T cell receptor beta chains presented below share a single source sample, sequenced in a study of T cells in severe cutaneous drug reactions. The iRepertoire multiplex PCR system with TCR subtype-specific primers built both bulk and single-cell libraries. Reprocessing the multiplex PCR reads, TCRdb reports a single entry for every CDR3 protein and omits DNA. The sample totals thousands of distinct CDR3 sequences. Carbamazepine had induced Stevens-Johnson syndrome or toxic epidermal necrolysis in the sequenced donors. Material: PBMCs. These receptors came from a human donor with Stevens-Johnson syndrome, a severe cutaneous drug reaction.

This clonotype is identified as large from frequency. The genes are TRBV27 and TRBJ2-5; TCRdb gives TRBD2 as the D gene, but with no DNA this cannot be confirmed. This CDR3 is built from 17 residues. The germline gives CDR1 MNHEY, CDR2 SMNVEV (reference sequence). Here the CDR3 reads CAEACYGRPSTSGTQYF.

In terms of frequency, this clonotype is medium-sized. V is TRBV7-9 and J is TRBJ1-4; the D gene TCRdb calls, TRBD1, cannot be checked with no DNA. The CDR3 contains 14 residues. The V gene's germline CDR1 is SEHNR and CDR2 FQNEAQ (reference sequence). The CDR3 reads CASRGTGVGEKLFF.

The chain is built from TRBV24-1 and TRBJ2-1; TCRdb's D gene call, TRBD2, goes unchecked for lack of DNA. Germline V gene lookup returns CDR1 KGHDR and CDR2 SFDVKD. The CDR3 runs 12 residues. The CDR3 loop is CATSDQRAEQFF.

The rearrangement uses TRBV12-3 or TRBV12-4 and TRBJ1-3; no DNA is available, so the TRBD1 call from TCRdb remains unchecked. CDR3 length equals 14 residues. CDR3: CASSPGGAGNTIYF.

This clonotype is identified as medium-sized from frequency. This CDR3 is CASSQETNEKLFF. The chain carries TRBV4-2 and TRBJ1-4. There are 13 residues in the CDR3. From germline, CDR1 is LGHNA and CDR2 YNFKEQ.

The chain joins TRBV7-8 to TRBJ2-3; the TCRdb call, TRBD1, lacks DNA for checking. This CDR3 is 15 amino acids long. Germline lookup yields CDR1 SGHVS and CDR2 FQNEAQ. The CDR3 loop reads CASSWGTGGADTQYF.

This sequence joins TRBV11-2 and TRBJ2-3; with no DNA, the TCRdb D assignment of TRBD2 cannot be verified. The germline V gene encodes CDR1 SGHAT and CDR2 FQNNGV. This CDR3 spans 17 amino acids. The CDR3 loop reads CASSLDTPQGGTDTQYF. Full variable domain (rest looked up from reference TRBV11-2 and TRBJ2-3): EAGVAQSPRYKIIEKRQSVAFWCNPISGHATLYWYQQILGQGPKLLIQFQNNGVVDDSQLPKDRFSAERLKGVDSTLKIQPAKLEDSAVYLCASSLDTPQGGTDTQYFGPGTRLTVL.

According to its frequency, this clonotype is medium-sized. The rearrangement uses TRBV18 and TRBJ1-2; TCRdb picks TRBD1, but there is no DNA to check that call. The CDR3 runs to 16 residues. Germline V gives CDR1 KGHSH, CDR2 LQKENI. The CDR3 is CASSPDYRVEAYGYTF.

The chain couples TRBV18 to TRBJ1-4. The CDR3 totals 16 residues. Germline V gene lookup returns CDR1 KGHSH and CDR2 LQKENI. The CDR3 sequence: CASSSSEAATNEKLFF.

The chain combines TRBV5-6 with TRBJ1-5; TCRdb's D gene call, TRBD1, goes unchecked for lack of DNA. The CDR3 loop spans 15 amino acids. Germline values: CDR1 SGHDT, CDR2 YYEEEE. The CDR3: CASSLVGQGNEAQHF.

This clonotype is identified as medium-sized from frequency. The chain has TRBV4-1 and TRBJ2-3. Germline values: CDR1 MGHRA, CDR2 YSYEKL. This CDR3 is built from 14 residues. The CDR3 loop reads CASSQGSGTDTQYF.

Considering frequency, this clonotype is medium-sized (0.01 to 0.1%). The chain has TRBV4-1 and TRBJ1-2. The V gene's germline CDR1 is MGHRA and CDR2 YSYEKL. The CDR3 sequence is 13 residues long. The CDR3 sequence: CASSPENGYGYTF.

The chain is built from TRBV5-1 and TRBJ2-7; TCRdb reports TRBD2, a call that lacks DNA to check it against. CDR3 length: 15 residues. The germline CDR1 and CDR2 sequences are SGHRS and YFSETQ. CDR3 protein: CASRGTSGSPYEQYF.

This clonotype registers medium-sized by frequency. The genes are TRBV2 and TRBJ1-4. The CDR3 has 15 amino acids. CDR1 SNHLY and CDR2 FYNNEI come from the germline V gene. The CDR3 sequence is CASSEGYGHFEKLFF.